This note documents a single T cell receptor beta chain sequence. The antigen is undetermined. The sample originates from a study of cytomegalovirus exposure and HLA in healthy donors. Study context: Inside one of the first data releases sat around 80 million unique TCRs taken from HLA-typed donors. Study outcomes and limitations: Analyses of presence and absence presupposed an approximately uniform sequencing depth across donors. With further analysis later on, most CMV-associated TCR beta chains appeared HLA-restricted. Three of the chains that were CMV-associated were confirmed in vitro to be specific for CMV antigens.

Unmatched junction bases numbered 12, after V lost 6 bases and J lost 6 bases. Germline V gene lookup returns CDR1 SQVTM and CDR2 ANQGSEA. There are 14 residues in the CDR3. With 60 Vbeta and 13 Jbeta primers, the PCR was carried out. Assay: immunoSEQ multiplex PCR; the TCRdb copy retains only in-frame clones and omits some. Found here are about 180,000 clones, about 75% of them singletons; the top ten hold 6.3%. The sequenced sample was PBMCs. This TCR was recovered from a man aged 40-50 years in good health and CMV-seropositive. This chain links TRBV29-1 with TRBJ1-1, with 8 bases matching TRBD1. The DNA for the CDR3 is TGCAGCGTCTCCGCCGGGACAGGACGCCCTGAAGCTTTCTTT. Translated: CSVSAGTGRPEAFF.